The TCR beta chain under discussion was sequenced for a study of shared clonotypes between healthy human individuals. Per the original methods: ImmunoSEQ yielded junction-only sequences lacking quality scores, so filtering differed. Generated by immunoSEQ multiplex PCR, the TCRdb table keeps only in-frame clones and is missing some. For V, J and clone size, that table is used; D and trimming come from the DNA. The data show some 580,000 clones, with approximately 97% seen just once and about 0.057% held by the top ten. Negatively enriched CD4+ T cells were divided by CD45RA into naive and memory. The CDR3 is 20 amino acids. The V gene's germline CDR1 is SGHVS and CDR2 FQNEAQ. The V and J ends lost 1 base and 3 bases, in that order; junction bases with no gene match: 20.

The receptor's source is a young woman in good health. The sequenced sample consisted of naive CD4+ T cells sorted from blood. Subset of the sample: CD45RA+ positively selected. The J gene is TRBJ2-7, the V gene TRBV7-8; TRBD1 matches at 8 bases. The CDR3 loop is CASSLVWVRKGVDRGYEQYF. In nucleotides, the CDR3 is TGTGCCAGCAGCTTAGTTTGGGTCCGAAAGGGGGTCGACAGGGGCTACGAGCAGTACTTC.